This T cell receptor (beta chain) was sequenced in a study of beta chain features in type 1 diabetes (dated by TCRdb to the late 2010s). Regarding the research as a whole: Patients and healthy donors did not differ in mean age, gender distribution, total cell number or subset yield. A total of roughly 100 million sorted cells were examined across all samples, and the number of cells per subset was strongly correlated with RNA yield. The study compared TCRB repertoires of sorted circulating CD4+ T cell subsets between recently diagnosed type 1 diabetes patients and matched healthy donors. Regulatory and stem cell-like memory subsets were obtained from only 8 patients and roughly 8 healthy donors, while naive and central memory subsets were obtained from all 28 donors. Study-level results and caveats: In all four CD4+ subsets, TCRB CDR3 length was moderately but significantly shorter in type 1 diabetes patients. Sequencing cDNA rather than genomic DNA could over-represent highly expressing activated cells, although activation and CD3 levels did not differ between groups. The naive, central memory and regulatory TCRB repertoires appeared to resemble one another more closely among patients than among healthy donors. Because small numbers of individuals were included in the HLA sub-analyses, any influence of HLA type on TCRB rearrangement was left unresolved. Shorter templates might have been favored by PCR, but patient and control samples were amplified and corrected together, so both groups would have been affected equally by any skew. At VDJ recombination sites, type 1 diabetes patients had fewer insertions and more deleted nucleotides, which implies abnormalities in thymic rearrangement.

The entire isolated RNA was reverse transcribed using the High Capacity cDNA Reverse Transcription Kit, and thus expressed TCRB transcripts were sequenced. Naive, central memory and regulatory T cell samples underwent deep immunoSEQ sequencing, averaging about 3.3 million total reads per sample. Sorted cells were lysed in RLT buffer and RNA was extracted with DNase-treated RNeasy Micro or Mini kits, depending on cell number. To prevent cross-contamination, each cell subset was processed individually, whereas patient and healthy donor samples were processed jointly. TCRB sequences were amplified from cDNA with the immunoSEQ multiplex PCR, producing 87-bp fragments spanning the CDR3 region. The amplicons were sequenced using the Illumina HiSeq platform. The authors' analysis ran thus. PCR bias was computationally corrected using synthetic template baselines, reads within Hamming distance 2 were collapsed, and singletons that could not be merged were discarded. Reads were aligned against IMGT so that V, D and J genes, CDR3 length and insertions or deletions at six rearrangement sites could be assigned. Within each subset, clonotype counts were normalized to sorted cell number, and only after that were true diversity and Gini coefficients computed with the tcR R package. Repertoire sharing was quantified using the overlap coefficient calculated on TCRB nucleotide sequences. TCRdb's version of the immuneACCESS table is confined to in-frame rearrangements and falls short of the full clone set. An unresolved V gene accounts for under half of the shortfall where checked; the remainder is of unknown origin. V, J and clone size derive from that table, while D and trimming were established from the DNA sequence. The sample table shows fewer than 350,000 clones, and approximately 8.1% are seen once. More than 1% of the sample is in the top ten clones.

Ten or more counts support this clone. Its antigen remains undetermined. No much larger clone is present one base from it, and per-base qualities are unavailable. As encoded in the germline V gene, CDR1 is MDHEN while CDR2 is SYDVKM. V was cut back by 4 bases and J by 4 bases, leaving a gap of 10 bases between them. Including cysteine and phenylalanine, the CDR3 has 13 amino acids. CDR3 DNA only is kept here, 39 bases in frame from base 1. A single peripheral blood draw of 95 to 150 mL on average was collected from each donor into heparinised tubes. A BD FACSAria II was used to sort naive, central memory, regulatory and stem cell-like memory CD4+ T cells with a panel that included CD45RO, CCR7, CD25, CD127, CD95 and CD27. Purity was above 98% for every sorted population. PBMCs were isolated right away by Lymphoprep density gradient centrifugation and were stained directly, without culture. So that batch effects would be minimized, each experiment stained and sorted samples in pairs, pairing one healthy donor with one patient.

The material sequenced was central memory CD4+ T cells from blood. This sequence originates from a woman aged 18-29 years in good health. The rearrangement combines TRBV28 with TRBJ1-1; no D segment can be confidently identified. The bases are TGTGCCAGCAGTTCTCCACCCGCCACTGAAGCTTTCTTT. Translation gives CASSSPPATEAFF.